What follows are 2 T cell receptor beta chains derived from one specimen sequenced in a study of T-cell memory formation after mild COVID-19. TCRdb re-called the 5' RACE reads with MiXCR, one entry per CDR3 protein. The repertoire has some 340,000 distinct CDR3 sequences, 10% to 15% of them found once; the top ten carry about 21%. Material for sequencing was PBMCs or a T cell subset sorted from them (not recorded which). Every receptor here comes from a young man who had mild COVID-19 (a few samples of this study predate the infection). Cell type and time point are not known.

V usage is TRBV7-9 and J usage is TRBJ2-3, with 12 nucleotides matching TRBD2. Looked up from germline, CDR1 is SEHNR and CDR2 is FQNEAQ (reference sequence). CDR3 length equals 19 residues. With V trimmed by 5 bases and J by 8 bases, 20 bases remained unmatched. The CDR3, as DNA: TGTGCCAGCAGCGCCGTTTTGACTAGCGGGGGAGCGATGCAGGTTACGCAGTATTTT. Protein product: CASSAVLTSGGAMQVTQYF.

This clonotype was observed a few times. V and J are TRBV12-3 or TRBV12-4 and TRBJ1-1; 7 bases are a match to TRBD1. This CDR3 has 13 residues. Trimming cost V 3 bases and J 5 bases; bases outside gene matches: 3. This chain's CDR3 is CASSFWDRTEAFF. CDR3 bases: TGTGCCAGCAGTTTCTGGGACAGAACTGAAGCTTTCTTT.